This TCR beta chain originates from a study of T-cell reconstitution after alpha-beta-depleted transplantation in children. This clonotype was seen many times. This CDR3 comprises 11 residues. The V end lost 7 bases, the J end lost 7 bases, and 11 bases lay between the germline ends. Germline CDR1 reads SGHTA; CDR2 reads FQGNSA. For TCRbeta, the library was prepared with unique molecular identifiers. TCRdb recomputed calls from the PCR reads with MiXCR, one row per CDR3 protein. The sample includes hundreds of thousands of distinct CDR3 sequences, just under 8.5% of them seen just once. The receptor's source is a male patient younger than 18 who had a stem cell transplant for acute lymphoblastic leukemia, so the T cells may come from the graft donor. This rearrangement joins TRBV7-2 to TRBJ2-7; a weak D match, TRBD2 (6 bases). The material was PBMCs, mostly from graft donor cells, obtained 180 days after TCRalphabeta/CD19-depleted stem cell transplant. DNA of the CDR3: TGTGCCAGCAAGCGGGCTGGTGAGCAGTACTTC. Translated: CASKRAGEQYF.